These T cell receptor beta chains were read from a single sample in a study of cytotoxic CD8 clonotypes in ibrutinib-treated CLL. The table came from immunoSEQ multiplex PCR; TCRdb's copy has only in-frame clones and leaves some out. This table holds approximately 330,000 clones, 80% found once. The sample was PBMCs, taken before ibrutinib treatment. These TCRs come from a human donor with chronic lymphocytic leukemia. The CDR3 runs from the conserved cysteine through the conserved F or W. Each record gives: clone size, D gene, V gene, CDR3 length, J gene, CDR3 DNA, CDR3 protein. A D gene is named only where the DNA matches it firmly. The size of a clone is reported for some rows only, either as once, few or many, or as a class for expanded clones.

>few|NA|TRBV6-1|15|TRBJ1-5
TGTGCCAGCAGTGTGTTACTGGACACCAATCAGCCCCAGCATTTT
CASSVLLDTNQPQHF
>once|TRBD2|TRBV13|16|TRBJ2-1
TGTGCCAGCAGCTTAGTTCCAGCGGGAGTCTGGAATGAGCAGTTCTTC
CASSLVPAGVWNEQFF
>NA|NA|TRBV2|13|TRBJ1-5
TGTGCCAGCAGGTATGGCGGTAATCAGCCCCAGCATTTT
CASRYGGNQPQHF
>NA|NA|TRBV27|13|TRBJ1-3
TGTGCCAGCAGTTTTAACAGCGGAAACACCATATATTTT
CASSFNSGNTIYF
>NA|NA|TRBV19|14|TRBJ2-2
TGTGCCAGTAGTATTCCCGGGATTGGCGGGGAGCTGTTTTTT
CASSIPGIGGELFF
>NA|NA|TRBV28|15|TRBJ1-5
TGTGCCAGCAGTTTACGGCAGAATCGTATTCAGCCCCAGCATTTT
CASSLRQNRIQPQHF
>NA|TRBD1|TRBV6-5|15|TRBJ1-2
TGTGCCAGCAGTTATGGACAGGGAACTAACTATGGCTACACCTTC
CASSYGQGTNYGYTF
>NA|NA|TRBV19|15|TRBJ2-7
TGTGCCAGTAGTATACGTGTCCAGGGGGGCTACGAGCAGTACTTC
CASSIRVQGGYEQYF
>few|TRBD1|TRBV27|16|TRBJ2-5
TGTGCCAGCAGTTCCACAGGGGCCCAACCCCAAGAGACCCAGTACTTC
CASSSTGAQPQETQYF
>NA|TRBD2|TRBV7-9|19|TRBJ2-1
TGTGCCAGCAGCTCAGGGGGACTAGCGGGACGGAGCTCCTACAATGAGCAGTTCTTC
CASSSGGLAGRSSYNEQFF
>NA|TRBD1|TRBV11-2|15|TRBJ1-1
TGTGCCAGCAGCTCTTCGGACAGGGGGAACACTGAAGCTTTCTTT
CASSSSDRGNTEAFF
>NA|NA|TRBV7-9|13|TRBJ1-4
TGTGCCAGCAGCTCAAGGGTCGGCGAAAAACTGTTTTTT
CASSSRVGEKLFF
>NA|NA|TRBV6-5|13|TRBJ2-5
TGTGCCAGCAGTTACACAGGGCAAGAGACCCAGTACTTC
CASSYTGQETQYF
>NA|NA|TRBV5-1|12|TRBJ2-5
TGCGCCAGCAGCGCATCCCAAGAGACCCAGTACTTC
CASSASQETQYF
>NA|TRBD2|TRBV4-2|16|TRBJ2-7
TGTGCCAGCAGCCAACAGGGGACTAGCGGGATATACGAGCAGTACTTC
CASSQQGTSGIYEQYF
>once|NA|TRBV5-1|14|TRBJ2-5
TGCGCCAGCAGCAGAGGGACAATCCAAGAGACCCAGTACTTC
CASSRGTIQETQYF
>NA|NA|TRBV9|16|TRBJ1-5
TGTGCCAGCAGCCCAAGCGTTGACAGATTGTATCAGCCCCAGCATTTT
CASSPSVDRLYQPQHF
>once|TRBD1|TRBV4-3|18|TRBJ2-7
TGCGCCAGCAGCCAAGATCCCTCGGGACAGGGGGTGGCCTACGAGCAGTACTTC
CASSQDPSGQGVAYEQYF
>NA|NA|TRBV4-3|13|TRBJ2-7
TGCGCCAGCAGCCAAGGTAGCGGCTACGAGCAGTACTTC
CASSQGSGYEQYF
>NA|TRBD1|TRBV2|12|TRBJ1-2
TGTGCCAGCAGCGGGGACAGCTATGGCTACACCTTC
CASSGDSYGYTF
>NA|NA|TRBV4-2|19|TRBJ1-4
TGTGCCAGCAGCCAAGACAATCTATACGCGGGAGCCGCAAATGAAAAACTGTTTTTT
CASSQDNLYAGAANEKLFF
>NA|NA|TRBV6-5|13|TRBJ2-7
TGTGCCAGCAGTTACGGAGGGTCACACGAGCAGTACTTC
CASSYGGSHEQYF
>NA|TRBD2|TRBV7-8|14|TRBJ2-1
TGTGCCAGCACGACTAGCGGGAGCTACAATGAGCAGTTCTTC
CASTTSGSYNEQFF
>few|NA|TRBV20-1|11|TRBJ2-1
TGCAGTGCTAGAGACTGGGATGAGCAGTTCTTC
CSARDWDEQFF
>NA|TRBD1|TRBV4-2|15|TRBJ1-2
TGTGCCAGCAGCCAAAAGTCGACAGGGGCTCATGGCTACACCTTC
CASSQKSTGAHGYTF
>NA|TRBD2|TRBV2|15|TRBJ2-3
TGTGCCAGCACAGGGACTAGCGGGAGCACAGATACGCAGTATTTT
CASTGTSGSTDTQYF
>few|TRBD2|TRBV11-2|15|TRBJ2-7
TGTGCCAGCAGCCCCCTAGCGGGAGGGCCCTACGAGCAGTACTTC
CASSPLAGGPYEQYF
>NA|NA|TRBV5-1|15|TRBJ1-4
TGCGCCAGCAGCTTGGCTCAGGGAACTAATGAAAAACTGTTTTTT
CASSLAQGTNEKLFF
>once|NA|TRBV5-1|14|TRBJ1-3
TGCGCCAGCAGCTCTTCAGCCTCTGGAAACACCATATATTTT
CASSSSASGNTIYF
>NA|NA|TRBV15|13|TRBJ2-7
TGTGCCACTGCCGGAGACTACCACTCCGAGCAGTACTTC
CATAGDYHSEQYF
>NA|NA|TRBV5-4|13|TRBJ1-5
TGTGCCAGCAGCTTGGATGAGGGTCAGCCCCAGCATTTT
CASSLDEGQPQHF
>NA|NA|TRBV6-1|14|TRBJ1-1
TGTGCCAGCAGTGACAACAGAGTGGGCACTGAAGCTTTCTTT
CASSDNRVGTEAFF
>NA|NA|TRBV21-1|16|TRBJ1-2
TGTGCCAGCAGCAAAGAAACGAGACAGGGGAACTATGGCTACACCTTC
CASSKETRQGNYGYTF
>NA|TRBD2|TRBV28|14|TRBJ2-7
TGTGCCAGCGTGATGACTAGCGGGATATACGAGCAGTACTTC
CASVMTSGIYEQYF
>NA|NA|TRBV5-1|18|TRBJ1-2
TGCGCCAGCAGCTTAGCTAGACAGAGCTTCTCCACTAACTATGGCTACACCTTC
CASSLARQSFSTNYGYTF
>NA|NA|TRBV11-2|12|TRBJ1-1
TGTGCCAGCAGCCCCACCCTCGGGGCGGCTTTCTTT
CASSPTLGAAFF
>NA|NA|TRBV19|15|TRBJ1-2
TGTGCCAGTAAGGGTGACCGATATGGATTCTATGGCTACACCTTC
CASKGDRYGFYGYTF
>once|NA|TRBV30|13|TRBJ1-1
TGTGCCTGGAGTGCCTCTTGGAACACTGAAGCTTTCTTT
CAWSASWNTEAFF
>NA|NA|TRBV15|16|TRBJ2-1
TGTGCCACCAGCAGAGATGTGGGCAGACCTAACAATGAGCAGTTCTTC
CATSRDVGRPNNEQFF
>NA|TRBD1|TRBV7-6|15|TRBJ1-5
TGTGCCAGCAGCCAATACGACAGGGTTGATCAGCCCCAGCATTTT
CASSQYDRVDQPQHF
>few|TRBD2|TRBV19|13|TRBJ2-5
TGTGCCAGTCGTGGCGGGGGGCTGGAGACCCAGTACTTC
CASRGGGLETQYF
>few|NA|TRBV4-1|15|TRBJ2-7
TGCGCCAGCAGCCAAGAAACAGCGAAGACCTACGAGCAGTACTTC
CASSQETAKTYEQYF
>NA|NA|TRBV5-8|12|TRBJ2-3
TGTGCCAGCAGCTTGATTGGAGATACGCAGTATTTT
CASSLIGDTQYF
>NA|NA|TRBV7-6|11|TRBJ2-5
TGTGCCAGCACCCTAGGGGAGACCCAGTACTTC
CASTLGETQYF